These T cell receptor beta chains were read from a single sample in a study of cytotoxic CD8 clonotypes in ibrutinib-treated CLL. Profiling relied on immunoSEQ multiplex PCR, and the TCRdb table lists in-frame clones only, not all of them. The profile shows about 140,000 clones, roughly 90% of them singletons. Sequenced material: PBMCs, taken after 12 months of ibrutinib treatment. The origin of the receptors is a human donor with chronic lymphocytic leukemia. The CDR3 runs from the conserved cysteine through the conserved F or W. Fields, in order: CDR3 protein, CDR3 DNA, clone size, V gene, CDR3 length, D gene, J gene. D genes are given only for firm matches. Clone size, where shown, is once, few, many, or a class for clones that have expanded.

CDR3 protein: CASSLGTGVYEQYF
CDR3 DNA: TGTGCCAGCAGTTTGGGGACAGGGGTCTACGAGCAGTACTTC
clone size: NA
V gene: TRBV27
CDR3 length: 14
D gene: TRBD1
J gene: TRBJ2-7

CDR3 protein: CASSKMRTGGDQPQHF
CDR3 DNA: TGTGCCAGCAGCAAAATGCGGACAGGGGGCGATCAGCCCCAGCATTTT
clone size: NA
V gene: TRBV7-2
CDR3 length: 16
D gene: TRBD1
J gene: TRBJ1-5

CDR3 protein: CASSLTDSGTQYF
CDR3 DNA: TGTGCCAGCAGCTTGACAGACTCCGGGACCCAGTACTTC
clone size: NA
V gene: TRBV5-6
CDR3 length: 13
D gene: NA
J gene: TRBJ2-5

CDR3 protein: CASNRPGDISYEQYF
CDR3 DNA: TGTGCCAGCAACCGACCCGGGGACATATCCTACGAGCAGTACTTC
clone size: NA
V gene: TRBV28
CDR3 length: 15
D gene: NA
J gene: TRBJ2-7

CDR3 protein: CASSTQSGLQGYQETQYF
CDR3 DNA: TGTGCCAGCAGCACCCAAAGCGGATTGCAGGGGTACCAAGAGACCCAGTACTTC
clone size: NA
V gene: TRBV28
CDR3 length: 18
D gene: NA
J gene: TRBJ2-5

CDR3 protein: CASSQGDRGLATNEKLFF
CDR3 DNA: TGTGCCAGCAGCCAAGGGGACAGGGGACTTGCAACTAATGAAAAACTGTTTTTT
clone size: NA
V gene: TRBV13
CDR3 length: 18
D gene: TRBD1
J gene: TRBJ1-4

CDR3 protein: CASRDPGQRSYEQYF
CDR3 DNA: TGTGCCAGCAGGGACCCGGGACAGAGATCCTACGAGCAGTACTTC
clone size: NA
V gene: TRBV6-1
CDR3 length: 15
D gene: TRBD1
J gene: TRBJ2-7

CDR3 protein: CAISEMGGNEQFF
CDR3 DNA: TGTGCCATCAGTGAGATGGGGGGCAATGAGCAGTTCTTC
clone size: NA
V gene: TRBV10-3
CDR3 length: 13
D gene: NA
J gene: TRBJ2-1

CDR3 protein: CASRDTNSNQPQHF
CDR3 DNA: TGTGCCAGCAGAGACACTAATAGCAATCAGCCCCAGCATTTT
clone size: NA
V gene: TRBV28
CDR3 length: 14
D gene: NA
J gene: TRBJ1-5

CDR3 protein: CASSLENSASGANVLTF
CDR3 DNA: TGCGCCAGCAGCTTGGAGAATTCTGCCTCTGGGGCCAACGTCCTGACTTTC
clone size: NA
V gene: TRBV5-1
CDR3 length: 17
D gene: NA
J gene: TRBJ2-6

CDR3 protein: CSVGGRLAAETQYF
CDR3 DNA: TGCAGCGTTGGGGGCAGGCTAGCGGCAGAGACCCAGTACTTC
clone size: NA
V gene: TRBV29-1
CDR3 length: 14
D gene: TRBD2
J gene: TRBJ2-5

CDR3 protein: CAWDRGVEEKLFF
CDR3 DNA: TGTGCCTGGGACAGGGGTGTTGAGGAAAAACTGTTTTTT
clone size: few
V gene: TRBV30
CDR3 length: 13
D gene: TRBD1
J gene: TRBJ1-4

CDR3 protein: CATSRVGGETQYF
CDR3 DNA: TGTGCCACCAGCAGAGTAGGGGGAGAGACCCAGTACTTC
clone size: few
V gene: TRBV15
CDR3 length: 13
D gene: NA
J gene: TRBJ2-5